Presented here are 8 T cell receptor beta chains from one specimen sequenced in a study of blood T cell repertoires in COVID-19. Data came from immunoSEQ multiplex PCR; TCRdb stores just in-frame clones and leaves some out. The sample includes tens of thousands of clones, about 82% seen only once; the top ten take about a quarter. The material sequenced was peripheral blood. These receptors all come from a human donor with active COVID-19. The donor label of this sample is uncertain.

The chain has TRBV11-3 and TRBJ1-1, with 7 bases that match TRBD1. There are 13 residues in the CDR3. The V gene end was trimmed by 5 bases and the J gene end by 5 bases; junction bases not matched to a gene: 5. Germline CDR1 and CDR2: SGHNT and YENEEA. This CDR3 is CASSLTGYTEAFF. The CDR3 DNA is TGTGCCAGCAGCCTGACAGGGTATACTGAAGCTTTCTTT.

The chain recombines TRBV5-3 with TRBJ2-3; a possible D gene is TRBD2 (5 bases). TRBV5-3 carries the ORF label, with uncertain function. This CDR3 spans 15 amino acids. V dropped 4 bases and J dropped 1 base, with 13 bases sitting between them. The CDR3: CARSPRGDGTDTQYF. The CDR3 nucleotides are TGTGCCAGAAGCCCTCGGGGAGACGGCACAGATACGCAGTATTTT.

The CDR3 region is CASSPAADTQYF. CDR3 nucleotide sequence: TGTGCCAGCTCCCCCGCGGCAGATACGCAGTATTTT. This chain joins TRBV18 and TRBJ2-3; D is unresolved. Looked up from germline, CDR1 is KGHSH and CDR2 is LQKENI. The CDR3 is 12 residues long. V was shortened by 6 bases and J by 4 bases, with 8 bases between the two germline ends.

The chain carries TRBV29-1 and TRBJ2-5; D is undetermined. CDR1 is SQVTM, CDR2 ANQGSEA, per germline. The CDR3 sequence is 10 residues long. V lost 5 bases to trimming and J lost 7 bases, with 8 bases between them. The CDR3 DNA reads TGCAGCGTTCAGTTACGGACCCAGTACTTC. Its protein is CSVQLRTQYF.

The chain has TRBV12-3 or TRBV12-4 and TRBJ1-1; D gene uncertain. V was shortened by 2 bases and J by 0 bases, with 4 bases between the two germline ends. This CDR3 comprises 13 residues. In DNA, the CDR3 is TGTGCCAGCAGTTTATTAATGAACACTGAAGCTTTCTTT. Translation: CASSLLMNTEAFF.

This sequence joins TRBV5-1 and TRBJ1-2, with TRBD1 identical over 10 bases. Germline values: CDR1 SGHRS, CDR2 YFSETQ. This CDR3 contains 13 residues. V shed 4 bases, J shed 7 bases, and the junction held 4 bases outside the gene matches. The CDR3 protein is CASSRDRGTGYTF. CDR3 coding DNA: TGCGCCAGCAGCAGGGACAGGGGAACTGGCTACACCTTC.

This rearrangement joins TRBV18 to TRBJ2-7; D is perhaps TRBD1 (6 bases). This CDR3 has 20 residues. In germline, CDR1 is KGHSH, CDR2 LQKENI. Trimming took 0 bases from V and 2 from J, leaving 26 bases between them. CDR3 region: CASSPPRLGPVDSETYEQYF. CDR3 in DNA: TGTGCCAGCTCACCACCGAGATTAGGGCCGGTGGACAGTGAGACCTACGAGCAGTACTTC. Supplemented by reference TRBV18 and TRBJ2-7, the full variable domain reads NAGVMQNPRHLVRRRGQEARLRCSPMKGHSHVYWYRQLPEEGLKFMVYLQKENIIDESGMPKERFSAEFPKEGPSILRIQQVVRGDSAAYFCASSPPRLGPVDSETYEQYFGPGTRLTVT.

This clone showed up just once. The CDR3 here is CASSEGQGGWHTEAFF. The CDR3, as DNA: TGTGCCAGCAGTGAGGGACAGGGAGGTTGGCACACTGAAGCTTTCTTT. V and J are TRBV6-1 and TRBJ1-1; 9 bases line up with TRBD1. Losses at the gene ends were 3 bases for V and 3 bases for J; bases not matched to a gene: 8. The CDR3 is made up of 16 amino acids. Germline CDR1 is MNHNS and CDR2 is SASEGT.